This T cell receptor (beta chain) is from a study of graft-versus-host responses after intestinal transplantation. Overall study context: Isolated intestinal, liver-intestinal, or multivisceral transplants had been given to the recipients.

Data came from immunoSEQ multiplex PCR; TCRdb stores just in-frame clones and leaves some out. The data show 130,000 to 150,000 clones, about nine tenths seen once. Comment on this clone: Its antigen is still unknown.

The germline V gene has CDR1 MDHEN and CDR2 SYDVKM. The ends were cut back, 3 bases at V and 3 bases at J, with 6 bases in the middle. The CDR3 totals 12 residues. Whole-study results and caveats: Some GvH clones were seen earlier in gut or blood, suggesting intestinal origin. Allografts of patients with graft-donor T cell macrochimerism showed high graft-versus-host to host-versus-graft clone ratios.

The TCR comes from a human donor who received an intestinal transplant. The material sequenced was unstimulated CD4+ T cells sorted from spleen or lymph node cells, taken before intestinal transplant. J is TRBJ2-7 and V is TRBV28; no clear D. CDR3 protein: CASSFADYEQYF. CDR3 sequence (DNA): TGTGCCAGCAGTTTTGCCGACTACGAGCAGTACTTC.